The 22 T cell receptor beta chains presented below share a single source sample, sequenced in a study of regulatory T cells in long-lasting Graves disease. CDR3-region Arm-PCR and iRepertoire HTBI primers produced the TCR beta libraries. From the multiplex PCR reads, TCRdb called clonotypes with MiXCR, one entry per CDR3 protein. Among 400,000 to 500,000 distinct CDR3 sequences listed, 12% to 15% were seen once. This sample's time point: newly diagnosed GD, antithyroid drugs for less than 3 months. PBMCs provided the RNA from which the TCR library was made. This sample also belongs to another study, concerning T cells in Graves' hyperthyroidism and ophthalmopathy.

Sequencing used peripheral blood mononuclear cells (PBMCs), obtained at new diagnosis, from a patient treated with antithyroid drugs. These receptors originate from a woman aged 50 to 65 with Graves disease.

In this sample, this clonotype turned up many times. This chain uses TRBV7-3 with TRBJ2-5; 11 bases map to TRBD2. The CDR3 length is 18 residues. V shed 3 bases, J shed 5 bases, and the junction held 14 bases outside the gene matches. Germline CDR1 is SGHTA and CDR2 is FQGTGA. CDR3 bases: TGTGCCAGCAGCTTCGGCGTAATAGCGGGAGGGCCTCGGGAGACCCAGTACTTC. Its protein is CASSFGVIAGGPRETQYF.

This clonotype was counted ten times or more. V usage is TRBV11-2 and J usage is TRBJ2-2, with unresolved D. The V gene's germline CDR1 is SGHAT and CDR2 FQNNGV. The V end lost 5 bases, the J end lost 4 bases, and 17 bases lay between the germline ends. The CDR3 contains 16 residues. The CDR3 DNA reads TGTGCCAGCAGCGCCGTGTCAGGCGGAGCCACCGGGGAGCTGTTTTTT. This gives the protein CASSAVSGGATGELFF.

The chain joins TRBV18 to TRBJ1-1; D unclear. V lost 2 bases and J 0 bases, leaving 13 bases between the germline ends. Germline assignment: CDR1 KGHSH and CDR2 LQKENI. This CDR3 has 16 residues. This chain's CDR3 is CASSPLDPPLNTEAFF. Written as DNA, the CDR3 is TGTGCCAGCTCACCATTGGACCCCCCTTTGAACACTGAAGCTTTCTTT. The whole variable domain, filled in from reference TRBV18 and TRBJ1-1, reads NAGVMQNPRHLVRRRGQEARLRCSPMKGHSHVYWYRQLPEEGLKFMVYLQKENIIDESGMPKERFSAEFPKEGPSILRIQQVVRGDSAAYFCASSPLDPPLNTEAFFGQGTRLTVV.

This clonotype appeared many times. The chain uses TRBV6-9 and TRBJ2-2, with TRBD2 matching 7 bases. The ends lost 4 bases at V and 5 bases at J; junction bases unmatched: 4. The CDR3 is 14 amino acids. CDR1 is MNHGY and CDR2 is SVAAGI in the germline V gene. In DNA form, the CDR3 reads TGTGCCAGCAGTTGGTGGGGGGGGACCGGGGAGCTGTTTTTT. Translated: CASSWWGGTGELFF.

This clonotype occurred many times. CDR3 amino acids: CATRPTSGSLDEQFF. CDR3 DNA sequence: TGTGCCACCAGGCCTACTAGCGGGAGTCTGGATGAGCAGTTCTTC. J is TRBJ2-1 and V is TRBV24-1, with 11 nucleotides matching TRBD2. The CDR3 extends over 15 amino acids. Per germline, CDR1 KGHDR and CDR2 SFDVKD. The trim removed 7 bases at V and 8 bases at J, leaving 9 bases unmatched.

The chain uses TRBV29-1 and TRBJ2-5, with 8 bases identical to TRBD1. V shed 5 bases and J 2 bases; nucleotides not matched to a gene: 10. The germline V gene has CDR1 SQVTM and CDR2 ANQGSEA. The CDR3 length is 15 residues. Written as DNA, the CDR3 is TGCAGCGTTACCAGGGGGCCCGGGGAGCAAGAGACCCAGTACTTC. It encodes CSVTRGPGEQETQYF.

Here the CDR3 DNA reads TGTGCCGAGGGGCTAGCGGGAGGTGAGACCCAGTACTTC. Amino acids: CAEGLAGGETQYF. This chain links TRBV6-1 with TRBJ2-5; 11 bases fit TRBD2. The length of the CDR3 is 13 residues. Germline-derived CDR1 and CDR2 are MNHNS and SASEGT. V dropped 11 bases and J dropped 5; count of bases not matched to a gene: 7.

This clonotype came up a few times. The chain has TRBV6-1 and TRBJ1-6; weak D call: TRBD1 (6 bases). CDR1 is MNHNS, CDR2 SASEGT, per germline. The CDR3 has 14 residues. The V gene lost 6 bases and the J gene lost 5 bases, with 11 bases spanning the gap. In DNA form, the CDR3 reads TGTGCCAGCAGACACAGGGAAAATAATTCACCCCTCCACTTT. This sequence encodes CASRHRENNSPLHF.

This clonotype came up many times. V and J are TRBV27 and TRBJ2-3, with D possibly matching TRBD2 (5 bases). The germline V and J ends were trimmed by 0 bases and 8 bases, with 6 bases remaining between them. This CDR3 comprises 12 residues. Germline V gives CDR1 MNHEY, CDR2 SMNVEV (reference sequence). The CDR3 is CASSLSAGTQYF. The CDR3 DNA reads as TGTGCCAGCAGTTTATCCGCGGGTACGCAGTATTTT.

As regards this clonotype: Compared with germline, one end of the junction differs, possibly owing to a read error. The chain couples TRBV5-1 to TRBJ1-2; 9 nucleotides match TRBD1. The CDR3 consists of 15 residues. CDR1 is SGHRS and CDR2 is YFSETQ in the germline V gene. The CDR3 nucleotides are TGCGCCAACAGCCAAGGGACAGGGATCCTCTATGGCTACACCTTC. Its protein product is CANSQGTGILYGYTF.

The rearrangement links TRBV6-2 or TRBV6-3 to TRBJ2-6, with 9 bases lining up with TRBD1. CDR1 is MNHEY, CDR2 SVGEGT, per germline. The ends lost 6 bases at V and 4 bases at J; junction bases unmatched: 10. The length of the CDR3 is 17 residues. CDR3 sequence reads: CASSSGQGSKGANVLTF. The CDR3 DNA is TGTGCCAGCAGCTCTGGACAGGGGTCGAAGGGGGCCAACGTCCTGACTTTC.

This clonotype was counted many times. The V call is TRBV3-1, the J call TRBJ2-5; D is perhaps TRBD1 (5 bases). CDR1 is LGHDT, CDR2 YNNKEL, per germline (reference sequence). This CDR3 is built from 16 residues. Trimming left V 4 bases short and J 1 base short, with 16 bases between. The CDR3 region has the DNA TGTGCCAGCAGCCTAGGGGAAAGCGACTTCCAAGAGACCCAGTACTTC. Its translation: CASSLGESDFQETQYF.

This clonotype was found a few times. Possible read error: a much larger clone is one base away. This chain connects TRBV28 to TRBJ2-7, with 7 bases aligning to TRBD1. Germline loops: CDR1 MDHEN, CDR2 SYDVKM. V dropped 5 bases and J dropped 0; count of bases not matched to a gene: 7. This CDR3 is built from 15 residues. Here the CDR3 DNA reads TGTGCCAGCAGTCCCGGGACAGAAGGCTCCTACGAGCAGTACTTC. It translates to CASSPGTEGSYEQYF.

In regard to this clonotype: A much larger clone differs from this one at a single base, so this may be a read error. This sequence joins TRBV11-1 and TRBJ1-1; tentatively, D is TRBD1 (5 bases). CDR3 length equals 16 residues. Trimming shortened V by 5 bases and J by 4 bases, and 20 bases separated the two germline ends. CDR1 SGHAT and CDR2 FQDESV come from the germline V gene (reference sequence). The CDR3 region is CASSPTLPVTVTEAFF. In DNA, the CDR3 is TGTGCCAGCAGCCCTACGCTGCCCGTGACAGTCACTGAAGCTTTCTTT.

The table lists this clonotype with many counts. V is TRBV11-2 and J is TRBJ1-1; 10 bases agree with TRBD1. CDR3 size: 18 residues. Per germline, CDR1 SGHAT and CDR2 FQNNGV. The ends lost 5 bases at V and 0 bases at J; junction bases unmatched: 12. CDR3 region: CASSPTIRDRGLNTEAFF. CDR3 DNA sequence: TGTGCCAGCAGCCCCACAATCCGGGACAGGGGCTTGAACACTGAAGCTTTCTTT.

This clonotype was seen ten or more times. V gene TRBV12-3 or TRBV12-4 combines with J gene TRBJ2-5, with D perhaps matching TRBD1 or TRBD2 (6 bases each). The V end was cut by 3 bases, the J end by 4 bases, with 15 bases between. CDR3 length: 15 amino acids. The CDR3 region is CASSFSPGALETQYF. CDR3 bases: TGTGCCAGCAGTTTTTCCCCGGGGGCATTAGAGACCCAGTACTTC.

This clonotype showed up many times. The rearrangement joins TRBV28 to TRBJ2-5; 8 positions match TRBD2. Per germline, CDR1 MDHEN and CDR2 SYDVKM. Germline trimming cut 4 bases from V and 5 bases from J; bases unmatched to any gene: 6. The CDR3 is 14 residues long. The CDR3 coding sequence is TGTGCCAGCAGTTCGGGACTAGGCGGTGAGACCCAGTACTTC. Protein: CASSSGLGGETQYF.

This clonotype has ten or more counts. The chain joins TRBV6-1 to TRBJ1-4; D is unresolved. Germline loops: CDR1 MNHNS, CDR2 SASEGT. The CDR3 extends over 14 amino acids. The V end was cut by 7 bases, the J end by 8 bases, with 17 bases between. The CDR3 nucleotides are TGTGCCAGCAAGAGGGAGATAGGAAGGGAAAAACTGTTTTTT. Encoded protein: CASKREIGREKLFF.

Only a few counts were recorded for this clonotype. The CDR3 coding sequence is TGCAGCGTTGAAGATCCGGGCGGCTCCTACAATGAGCAGTTCTTC. It is translated as CSVEDPGGSYNEQFF. The gene calls are TRBV29-1 and TRBJ2-1; D is uncertain. CDR1 and CDR2 from the germline V gene are SQVTM and ANQGSEA. The CDR3 runs to 15 residues. V was shortened by 0 bases and J by 0 bases, with 9 bases between the two germline ends.

The rearrangement uses TRBV2 and TRBJ2-1; TRBD1 aligns across 10 bases. Germline V lookup: CDR1 SNHLY, CDR2 FYNNEI. CDR3 size: 14 residues. J lost 6 bases, V lost 7 bases, and 6 bases had no gene match. CDR3 amino acids: CASKRTGGGNEQFF. Here the CDR3 DNA reads TGTGCCAGCAAGAGGACAGGGGGTGGCAATGAGCAGTTCTTC.

This clonotype was picked up many times. The chain employs TRBV6-1 and TRBJ2-7, with 7 bases that match TRBD1. This CDR3 comprises 14 residues. Looked up from germline, CDR1 is MNHNS and CDR2 is SASEGT. Trimming cost V 0 bases and J 5 bases; bases outside gene matches: 4. CDR3 sequence: CASSEAGGADEQYF. As DNA, the CDR3 is TGTGCCAGCAGTGAAGCAGGGGGCGCGGACGAGCAGTACTTC.

The table lists this clonotype with a few counts. This CDR3 is CARGNGASDKRNQPQHF. In nucleotides, the CDR3 is TGTGCCAGGGGCAACGGGGCTTCCGACAAACGCAATCAGCCCCAGCATTTT. V gene TRBV14 combines with J gene TRBJ1-5, with D perhaps TRBD1 (5 bases). V was trimmed by 9 bases and J by 2 bases, leaving 23 bases between them. CDR3 length equals 17 residues. The V gene's germline CDR1 is SGHDN and CDR2 FVKESK.